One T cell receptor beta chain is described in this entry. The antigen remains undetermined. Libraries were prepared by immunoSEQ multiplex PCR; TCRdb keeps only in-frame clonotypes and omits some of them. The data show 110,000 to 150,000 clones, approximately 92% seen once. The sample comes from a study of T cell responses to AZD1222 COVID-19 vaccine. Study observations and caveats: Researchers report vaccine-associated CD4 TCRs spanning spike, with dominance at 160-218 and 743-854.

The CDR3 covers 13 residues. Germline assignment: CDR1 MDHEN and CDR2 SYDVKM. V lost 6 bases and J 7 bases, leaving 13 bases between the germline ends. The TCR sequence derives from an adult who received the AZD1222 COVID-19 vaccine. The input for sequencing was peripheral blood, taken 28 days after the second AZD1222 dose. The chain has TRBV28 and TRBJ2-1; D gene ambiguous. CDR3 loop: CASSPASSNEQFF. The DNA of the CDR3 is TGTGCCAGCAGCCCCGCGTCCAGTAATGAGCAGTTCTTC.